This T cell receptor (beta chain) is from a study of naive and memory T cell subsets. Study results and caveats: Potentially, T cell activation and differentiation skew this RNA-based measurement.

This clonotype has a handful of counts. Its specificity is unknown. Four PCR rounds used nested alpha and beta constant region primers plus the SP2 primer. Each CDR3 protein is one row after TCRdb ran MiXCR on the UMI-ligation and nested PCR reads. The repertoire holds more than 20,000 distinct CDR3 sequences, with roughly 6% as singletons. As to treatment: skin biopsy from PPD injection site in Mantoux-positive individual. An oligonucleotide containing a UMI was ligated to the 3' end of TCR cDNA. Germline CDR1 SEHNR, CDR2 FQNEAQ (reference sequence). The V and J ends lost 5 bases and 2 bases respectively, with 12 bases between them. The CDR3 has 15 amino acids.

The chain employs TRBV7-9 and TRBJ1-4; D call uncertain. The sequences come from skin, collected from a tuberculin skin test site. The TCR originated in an adult in good health. CDR3 loop: CASSKTLGTNEKLFF. As DNA, the CDR3 is TGTGCCAGCAGCAAAACCCTGGGGACTAATGAAAAACTGTTTTTT.